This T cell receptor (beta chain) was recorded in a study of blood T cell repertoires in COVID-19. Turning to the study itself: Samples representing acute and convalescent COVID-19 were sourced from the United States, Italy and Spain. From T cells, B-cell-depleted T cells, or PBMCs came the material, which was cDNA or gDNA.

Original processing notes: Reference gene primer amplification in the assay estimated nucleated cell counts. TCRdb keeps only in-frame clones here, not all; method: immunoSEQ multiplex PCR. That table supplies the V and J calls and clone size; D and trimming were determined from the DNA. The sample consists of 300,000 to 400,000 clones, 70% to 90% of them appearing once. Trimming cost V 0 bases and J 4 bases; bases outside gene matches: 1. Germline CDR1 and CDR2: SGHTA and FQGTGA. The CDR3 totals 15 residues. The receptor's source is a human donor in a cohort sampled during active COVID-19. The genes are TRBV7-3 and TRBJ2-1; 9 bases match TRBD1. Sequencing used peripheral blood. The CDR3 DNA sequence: TGTGCCAGCAGCTTAACGGGGACAGGGTACAATGAGCAGTTCTTC. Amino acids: CASSLTGTGYNEQFF.